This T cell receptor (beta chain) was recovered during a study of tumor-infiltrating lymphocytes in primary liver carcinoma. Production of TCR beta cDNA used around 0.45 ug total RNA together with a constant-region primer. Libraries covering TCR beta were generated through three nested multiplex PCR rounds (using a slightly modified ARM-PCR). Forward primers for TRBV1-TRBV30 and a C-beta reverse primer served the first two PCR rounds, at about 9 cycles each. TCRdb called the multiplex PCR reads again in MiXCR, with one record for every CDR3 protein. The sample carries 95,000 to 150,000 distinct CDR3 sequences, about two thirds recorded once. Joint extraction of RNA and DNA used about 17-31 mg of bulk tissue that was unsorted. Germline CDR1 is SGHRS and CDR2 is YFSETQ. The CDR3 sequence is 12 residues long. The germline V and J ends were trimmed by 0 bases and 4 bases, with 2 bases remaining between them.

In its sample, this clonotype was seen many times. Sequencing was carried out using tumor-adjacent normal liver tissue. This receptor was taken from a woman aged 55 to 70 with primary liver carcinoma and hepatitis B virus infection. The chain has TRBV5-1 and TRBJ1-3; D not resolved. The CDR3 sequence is CASSLEGNTIYF. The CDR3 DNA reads TGCGCCAGCAGCTTGGAGGGAAACACCATATATTTT. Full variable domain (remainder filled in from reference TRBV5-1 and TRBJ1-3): KAGVTQTPRYLIKTRGQQVTLSCSPISGHRSVSWYQQTPGQGLQFLFEYFSETQRNKGNFPGRFSGRQFSNSRSEMNVSTLELGDSALYLCASSLEGNTIYFGEGSWLTVV.